This TCR beta chain was recorded in a study of blood T cell repertoires in COVID-19. Study in general: The United States, Italy and Spain were the sources of the acute and convalescent COVID-19 samples. From T cells, B-cell-depleted T cells, or PBMCs came the material, which was cDNA or gDNA.

In the original workflow: The authors estimated nucleated cell counts from reference gene primer amplification. Assay used: immunoSEQ multiplex PCR; TCRdb lists only in-frame clones, some missing. From that table come the V and J calls and clone size; the DNA was used to work out D and trimming. Altogether over 200,000 clones are present, approximately 90% being singletons, with the ten largest covering approximately 10%. Patients at the Seattle site were enrolled during active infection and followed longitudinally. Germline V gene data show CDR1 as LNHNV and CDR2 as YYDKDF (reference sequence). The V gene lost 3 bases and the J gene lost 3 bases, with 15 bases spanning the gap. This CDR3 is 15 amino acids long.

Sequencing was done on a sample of peripheral blood. The source of this sequence is a man over 45 with COVID-19, enrolled during active disease. V and J are TRBV15 and TRBJ2-7; TRBD2 is a possible D gene (5 bases). The CDR3 loop reads CATSSGEGSNYEQYF. CDR3 DNA: TGTGCCACCAGCAGCGGTGAGGGCTCAAACTACGAGCAGTACTTC.